The rows below give T cell receptor beta chains drawn from one sample of a study of blood T cell repertoires in COVID-19. Sequencing was performed with immunoSEQ multiplex PCR; in TCRdb, only in-frame clones are kept and a portion is missing. Among 90,000 to 120,000 clones listed, 75% to 95% were seen once. The specimen sequenced was peripheral blood. The receptors derive from a woman aged 25 to 39 with acute or convalescent COVID-19. The CDR3 runs from the conserved cysteine through the conserved F or W. D genes are given only for firm matches. Some rows have no size entry. The others give once, few or many, or a class for an expanded clone.

16	.	TRBD1	TRBV7-9	TRBJ1-5	CASSLAVGTGNQPQHF	TGTGCCAGCAGCTTAGCGGTAGGGACAGGCAATCAGCCCCAGCATTTT
14	.	.	TRBV7-2	TRBJ1-1	CASSLKEGNTEAFF	TGTGCCAGCAGCTTAAAGGAGGGGAACACTGAAGCTTTCTTT
11	.	.	TRBV28	TRBJ1-1	CATNGNTEAFF	TGTGCCACGAACGGGAACACTGAAGCTTTCTTT
16	.	.	TRBV30	TRBJ1-1	CAWSAPRRGGNTEAFF	TGTGCCTGGAGTGCCCCCCGACGAGGAGGAAACACTGAAGCTTTCTTT
12	few	TRBD1	TRBV7-9	TRBJ1-2	CASGRDRATYTF	TGTGCCAGCGGTCGGGACAGGGCCACCTACACCTTC
18	.	TRBD1	TRBV10-2	TRBJ2-3	CASRIEGDRAYSSDTQYF	TGCGCCAGCAGAATCGAAGGGGACAGGGCGTATTCGTCAGATACGCAGTATTTT
13	.	.	TRBV28	TRBJ1-1	CASSPHTDTEAFF	TGTGCCAGCAGTCCTCACACCGACACTGAAGCTTTCTTT
17	.	.	TRBV3-1/TRBV3-2	TRBJ1-2	CASSQDQGAPSNYGYTF	TGTGCCAGCAGCCAAGATCAGGGCGCACCTTCTAACTATGGCTACACCTTC
15	.	TRBD1	TRBV5-4	TRBJ1-1	CASSLGPGGNTEAFF	TGTGCCAGCAGCTTGGGTCCAGGGGGCAACACTGAAGCTTTCTTT
14	.	.	TRBV25-1	TRBJ2-7	CASSPDSPPYEQYF	TGTGCCAGCAGTCCGGACAGCCCTCCCTACGAGCAGTACTTC
13	once	.	TRBV30	TRBJ1-1	CAWRAGTNTEAFF	TGTGCCTGGAGGGCAGGGACAAACACTGAAGCTTTCTTT
16	.	.	TRBV5-1	TRBJ2-1	CASSPDRLEPYNEQFF	TGCGCCAGCAGCCCGGACAGACTTGAACCCTACAATGAGCAGTTCTTC
19	.	TRBD2	TRBV4-2	TRBJ2-3	CASSQDLSGGGAGTDTQYF	TGTGCCAGCAGCCAAGATCTTTCGGGCGGGGGGGCCGGCACAGATACGCAGTATTTT
17	.	.	TRBV28	TRBJ2-3	CASKPPAQGSRTDTQYF	TGTGCCAGCAAACCTCCAGCGCAGGGTTCCAGAACAGATACGCAGTATTTT
17	.	TRBD1	TRBV4-2	TRBJ2-5	CASSQDLTGGGQETQYF	TGTGCCAGCAGCCAAGACCTGACAGGGGGTGGGCAAGAGACCCAGTACTTC
14	.	TRBD2	TRBV28	TRBJ2-7	CASNPSGGAYEQYF	TGTGCCAGCAATCCTAGCGGTGGGGCCTACGAGCAGTACTTC
13	.	.	TRBV3-1/TRBV3-2	TRBJ1-2	CASSQTSRGGYTF	TGTGCCAGCAGCCAAACTAGCCGGGGAGGCTACACCTTC
17	.	.	TRBV9	TRBJ1-4	CASSPTIGVATNEKLFF	TGTGCCAGCAGCCCCACGATAGGGGTTGCAACTAATGAAAAACTGTTTTTT
14	.	TRBD1	TRBV12-5	TRBJ2-5	CASGLADRQETQYF	TGTGCTAGTGGTTTGGCGGACAGGCAAGAGACCCAGTACTTC
14	.	.	TRBV18	TRBJ2-5	CASSPRLRGETQYF	TGTGCCAGCTCACCCCGACTGCGGGGAGAGACCCAGTACTTC
14	.	TRBD1	TRBV20-1	TRBJ1-3	CSASRDRLGGTIYF	TGCAGTGCTAGTAGGGACAGGCTGGGAGGCACCATATATTTT
15	.	TRBD2	TRBV7-2	TRBJ2-7	CASSLALAGGYEQYF	TGTGCCAGCAGCTTGGCTCTAGCGGGAGGCTACGAGCAGTACTTC
12	.	.	TRBV7-2	TRBJ1-2	CASSLIYYGYTF	TGTGCCAGCAGCTTAATATACTATGGCTACACCTTC
16	.	.	TRBV6-6	TRBJ1-2	CASSPGRLQRNYGYTF	TGTGCCAGCAGTCCCGGCCGCCTCCAGAGGAACTATGGCTACACCTTC
12	.	.	TRBV30	TRBJ2-1	CAWSVRQGQQFF	TGTGCCTGGAGTGTACGGCAGGGCCAGCAGTTCTTC
15	.	.	TRBV27	TRBJ1-6	CASLSQTGSNSPLHF	TGTGCCAGCCTTTCCCAAACAGGTTCTAATTCACCCCTCCACTTT
13	once	TRBD1	TRBV5-4	TRBJ2-1	CASSFEPDRDAFF	TGTGCCAGCAGCTTCGAACCCGACAGGGATGCGTTCTTC
12	.	.	TRBV2	TRBJ2-5	CASSLHGETQYF	TGTGCCAGCAGCCTCCACGGGGAGACCCAGTACTTC
14	.	TRBD1	TRBV11-3	TRBJ1-1	CASSPGGARTEAFF	TGTGCCAGCAGCCCAGGGGGCGCTCGGACTGAAGCTTTCTTT
12	.	.	TRBV27	TRBJ1-1	CASSLGRTEAFF	TGTGCCAGCAGTTTGGGGCGGACTGAAGCTTTCTTT
13	.	.	TRBV19	TRBJ1-2	CASRQGPAYGYTF	TGTGCCAGTAGACAGGGCCCGGCCTATGGCTACACCTTC
13	.	TRBD1	TRBV23-1	TRBJ1-5	CASVGTAKQPQHF	TGCGCCAGCGTAGGGACAGCGAAACAGCCCCAGCATTTT
15	.	TRBD2	TRBV6-6	TRBJ2-1	CASSNSGDSYNEQFF	TGTGCCAGCAGTAATAGCGGGGACTCCTACAATGAGCAGTTCTTC
14	.	.	TRBV30	TRBJ1-1	CAWSVLRRDTEAFF	TGTGCCTGGAGTGTATTGAGGAGAGACACTGAAGCTTTCTTT
14	.	.	TRBV10-3	TRBJ1-1	CAISDRGKNTEAFF	TGTGCCATCAGTGATCGGGGGAAGAACACTGAAGCTTTCTTT
13	.	.	TRBV7-9	TRBJ1-1	CASSLTENTEAFF	TGTGCCAGCAGCTTGACAGAAAACACTGAAGCTTTCTTT
14	.	TRBD1	TRBV28	TRBJ1-5	CASSPGQPNQPQHF	TGTGCCAGCAGTCCGGGACAGCCCAATCAGCCCCAGCATTTT
13	.	.	TRBV6-5	TRBJ1-2	CASSYSENYGYTF	TGTGCCAGCAGTTACTCCGAGAACTATGGCTACACCTTC
14	.	.	TRBV9	TRBJ2-7	CASSPVPGYYEQYF	TGTGCCAGCAGTCCGGTGCCAGGGTACTACGAGCAGTACTTC
14	.	.	TRBV19	TRBJ1-2	CASIKGAANYGYTF	TGTGCCAGCATTAAAGGGGCAGCTAACTATGGCTACACCTTC
10	.	.	TRBV6-6	TRBJ2-7	CASSHYEQYF	TGTGCCAGCAGCCACTACGAGCAGTACTTC